The 9 T cell receptor beta chains reported below all come from one sample, sequenced in a study of shared clonotypes between healthy human individuals. Using immunoSEQ multiplex PCR, the repertoire was profiled, and TCRdb retains in-frame clones only, with some absent. Here the sample spans roughly 640,000 clones, approximately 79% being singletons. The sample was memory CD4+ T cells sorted from blood. The subset is: CD45RA-negative fraction. The receptors stem from a woman under 40 in good health.

The rearrangement joins TRBV6-5 to TRBJ2-5; 7 nucleotides line up with TRBD1. The CDR3 spans 13 residues. Germline CDR1 reads MNHEY; CDR2 reads SVGAGI. V was pared by 6 bases and J by 1 base, with 2 bases of the junction left unmatched. The CDR3 DNA reads TGTGCCAGCAGACGACAGGGCCAAGAGACCCAGTACTTC. Translating gives CASRRQGQETQYF.

V gene TRBV28 combines with J gene TRBJ2-1, with 10 nucleotides matching TRBD2. The CDR3 runs 15 residues. V was clipped by 3 bases and J by 7 bases; unmatched bases: 6. The germline V gene has CDR1 MDHEN and CDR2 SYDVKM. The CDR3 DNA is TGTGCCAGCAGTTTTGCCCAGCGGGAGGGGAATGAGCAGTTCTTC. Encoded protein: CASSFAQREGNEQFF. Combining the CDR3 with reference TRBV28 and TRBJ2-1 gives the whole variable domain DVKVTQSSRYLVKRTGEKVFLECVQDMDHENMFWYRQDPGLGLRLIYFSYDVKMKEKGDIPEGYSVSREKKERFSLILESASTNQTSMYLCASSFAQREGNEQFFGPGTRLTVL.

The V gene is TRBV5-1, the J gene TRBJ1-4; D is ambiguous. V was trimmed by 2 bases and J by 2 bases, leaving 4 bases between them. This CDR3 has 13 residues. The germline V gene has CDR1 SGHRS and CDR2 YFSETQ. CDR3: CASSFGTNEKLFF. The CDR3 DNA reads TGCGCCAGCAGCTTCGGGACTAATGAAAAACTGTTTTTT.

This clone has a count of ten or more. This chain uses TRBV5-1 with TRBJ2-3, with D maybe TRBD1 (6 bases). Deletions cut 4 bases from V and 2 bases from J, with 11 bases between. This CDR3 comprises 14 residues. Germline assignment: CDR1 SGHRS and CDR2 YFSETQ. CDR3 region: CASSRQDNTDTQYF. CDR3 in DNA: TGCGCCAGCAGCCGACAGGACAACACAGATACGCAGTATTTT.

This clone occurred once. This chain links TRBV9 with TRBJ2-7, with a tentative D call TRBD1 (5 bases). The CDR3 has 15 amino acids. Germline loops: CDR1 SGDLS, CDR2 YYNGEE. Trimming took 4 bases from V and 0 from J, leaving 14 bases between them. CDR3 nucleotides: TGTGCCAGCAGCTCTTCTACAGGTTTCTCCTACGAGCAGTACTTC. Amino acid sequence: CASSSSTGFSYEQYF.

In regard to this clone: The identical CDR3 is also encoded by other nucleotide sequences in the sample. The chain recombines TRBV5-6 with TRBJ2-5; D unresolved. V lost 0 bases to trimming and J lost 4 bases, with 4 bases between them. This CDR3 has 12 amino acids. Germline-derived CDR1 and CDR2 are SGHDT and YYEEEE. In DNA, the CDR3 is TGTGCCAGCAGCTTGGTGGGAGAGACCCAGTACTTC. It yields the protein CASSLVGETQYF.

The chain recombines TRBV19 with TRBJ2-2; D is unresolved. The CDR3 extends over 15 amino acids. Germline-derived CDR1 and CDR2 are LNHDA and SQIVND (reference sequence). V lost 4 bases, J lost 0 bases, and 9 bases lay in between. The CDR3 nucleotides are TGTGCCAGTAGTACCGGTAGAGCGAACACCGGGGAGCTGTTTTTT. It encodes CASSTGRANTGELFF.

This sequence joins TRBV4-1 and TRBJ2-2; 8 nucleotides match TRBD2. J gave up 0 bases and V 2 bases, and 5 bases lay outside the gene matches. CDR1 is MGHRA, CDR2 YSYEKL, per germline. CDR3 length: 17 amino acids. DNA for the CDR3: TGCGCCAGCAGCCAACATCCGGGACTAGCGAACACCGGGGAGCTGTTTTTT. Amino acid sequence: CASSQHPGLANTGELFF.

The V and J genes are TRBV4-1 and TRBJ1-2; D unclear. CDR1 is MGHRA, CDR2 YSYEKL, per germline. With 0 bases removed from V and 0 bases from J, the gap between germline ends came to 11 bases. The CDR3 is 16 residues long. CDR3 bases: TGCGCCAGCAGCCAAGATAACGCGCGGGCTAACTATGGCTACACCTTC. It yields the protein CASSQDNARANYGYTF.